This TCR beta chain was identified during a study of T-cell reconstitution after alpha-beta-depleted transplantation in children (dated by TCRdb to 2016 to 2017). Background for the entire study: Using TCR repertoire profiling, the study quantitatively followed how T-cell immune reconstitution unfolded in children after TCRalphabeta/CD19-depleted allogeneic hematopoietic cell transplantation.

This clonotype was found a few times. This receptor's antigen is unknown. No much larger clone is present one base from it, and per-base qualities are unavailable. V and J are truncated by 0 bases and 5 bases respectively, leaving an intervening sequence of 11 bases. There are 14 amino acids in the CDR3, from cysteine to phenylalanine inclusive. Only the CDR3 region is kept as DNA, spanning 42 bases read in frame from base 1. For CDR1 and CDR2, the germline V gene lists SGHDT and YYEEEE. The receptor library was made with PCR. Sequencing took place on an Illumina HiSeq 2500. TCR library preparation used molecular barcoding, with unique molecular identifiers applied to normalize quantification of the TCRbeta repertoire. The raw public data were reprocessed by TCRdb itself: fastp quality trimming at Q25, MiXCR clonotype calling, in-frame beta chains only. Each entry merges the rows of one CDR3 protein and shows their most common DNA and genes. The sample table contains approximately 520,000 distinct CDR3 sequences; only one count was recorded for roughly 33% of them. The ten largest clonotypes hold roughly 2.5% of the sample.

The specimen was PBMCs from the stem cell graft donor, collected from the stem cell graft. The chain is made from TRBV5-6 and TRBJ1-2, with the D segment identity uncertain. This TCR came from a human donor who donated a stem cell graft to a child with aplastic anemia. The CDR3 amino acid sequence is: CASSLGQSPYGYTF. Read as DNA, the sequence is TGTGCCAGCAGCTTGGGTCAGAGCCCGTATGGCTACACCTTC.